The 25 T cell receptor beta chains reported below all come from one sample, sequenced in a study of blood T cell repertoires in COVID-19. TCRdb's copy holds only in-frame clones and misses some; the assay was immunoSEQ multiplex PCR. The sample includes over 85,000 clones, around 93% seen only once; the top ten take around 2.3%. What was sequenced was peripheral blood. All receptors come from a human donor with active COVID-19. The donor label of this sample is uncertain.

V is TRBV3-1 (or the pseudogene TRBV3-2) and J is TRBJ2-3, with 15 bases identical to TRBD2. CDR3 length: 19 residues. The germline CDR1 and CDR2 sequences are LGHDT and YNNKEL (reference sequence). V dropped 1 base and J dropped 4; count of bases not matched to a gene: 9. The CDR3 coding sequence is TGTGCCAGCAGCCAAGTAATCGGACTAGCGGGGGGGCGACCAGATACGCAGTATTTT. This sequence encodes CASSQVIGLAGGRPDTQYF.

V usage is TRBV9 and J usage is TRBJ2-5; 8 bases fit TRBD1. CDR1 and CDR2 (germline): SGDLS, YYNGEE. V was pared by 0 bases and J by 5 bases, with 9 bases of the junction left unmatched. There are 16 residues in the CDR3. As DNA, the CDR3 is TGTGCCAGCAGCGTAGAGGGCAGGGGGCTTGGGGAGACCCAGTACTTC. It codes for CASSVEGRGLGETQYF.

This clone was observed a few times. The V gene is TRBV2, the J gene TRBJ2-3; D might be TRBD1 (7 bases). The CDR3 contains 16 residues. CDR1 SNHLY and CDR2 FYNNEI come from the germline V gene. V was pared by 8 bases and J by 4 bases, with 22 bases between. The CDR3 sequence: CASWYQGGRVSDTQYF. As DNA, the CDR3 is TGTGCCAGCTGGTATCAGGGGGGTCGGGTATCAGATACGCAGTATTTT.

The chain carries TRBV27 and TRBJ2-5; weak D call: TRBD1 (6 bases). This CDR3 has 16 amino acids. The V gene lost 5 bases and the J gene lost 2 bases, with 18 bases spanning the gap. Germline V CDR1 and CDR2: MNHEY, SMNVEV (reference sequence). The chain's CDR3 is CASSPYNLGQQETQYF. CDR3 DNA: TGTGCCAGCAGTCCTTATAACCTAGGACAGCAAGAGACCCAGTACTTC.

This clone was observed once. The gene calls are TRBV5-1 and TRBJ2-3, with TRBD2 matching over 9 bases. Germline values: CDR1 SGHRS, CDR2 YFSETQ. This CDR3 region has 13 residues. After removal of 10 bases from V and 5 bases from J, the junction contained 8 bases not matched to a gene. CDR3 nucleotides: TGCGCCGCGCGGGGGGGCGAGGAAGATACGCAGTATTTT. This translates into CAARGGEEDTQYF.

This clone was seen more than once but under ten times. The chain carries TRBV2 and TRBJ1-6, with 7 bases matching TRBD1. V shed 8 bases and J 5 bases; nucleotides not matched to a gene: 9. CDR1 SNHLY and CDR2 FYNNEI come from the germline V gene. The CDR3 covers 15 residues. The CDR3, as DNA: TGTGCCAGCTCTGTTAGGGGGCCGGATAATTCACCCCTCCACTTT. Translation gives CASSVRGPDNSPLHF.

V usage is TRBV7-2 and J usage is TRBJ2-7, with D perhaps TRBD2 (6 bases). Germline-derived CDR1 and CDR2 are SGHTA and FQGNSA. The ends were cut back, 5 bases at V and 6 bases at J, with 23 bases in the middle. The CDR3 runs to 16 residues. This CDR3 is CASSPWSVGGSSEQYF. CDR3 in DNA: TGTGCCAGCAGCCCCTGGTCTGTCGGGGGATCTTCCGAGCAGTACTTC.

This clone was counted once. The chain is built from TRBV5-1 and TRBJ1-1; TRBD1 agrees at 7 bases. CDR3 size: 13 residues. The germline V gene has CDR1 SGHRS and CDR2 YFSETQ. V was clipped by 7 bases and J by 8 bases; unmatched bases: 11. In DNA form, the CDR3 reads TGCGCCAGCGTAAGACCCAGGGGGACAGAAGCTTTCTTT. This sequence encodes CASVRPRGTEAFF.

V gene TRBV2 combines with J gene TRBJ1-5; D uncertain. The CDR3 loop spans 13 amino acids. Deletions cut 4 bases from V and 4 bases from J, with 8 bases between. CDR1 and CDR2 from the germline V gene are SNHLY and FYNNEI. Written as DNA, the CDR3 is TGTGCCAGCAGTGCAGTTATTAATCAGCCCCAGCATTTT. Amino acid sequence: CASSAVINQPQHF.

J is TRBJ1-3 and V is TRBV11-2; D gene ambiguous. CDR3 size: 13 residues. The V and J ends lost 8 bases and 3 bases respectively, with 11 bases between them. CDR1 and CDR2 from the germline V gene are SGHAT and FQNNGV. DNA for the CDR3: TGTGCCAGCCACGAAACGGGTGGAAACACCATATATTTT. Encoded protein: CASHETGGNTIYF.

The chain couples TRBV9 to TRBJ1-3, with TRBD1 matching 9 bases. The CDR3 is 17 amino acids. V lost 4 bases, J lost 0 bases, and 8 bases stayed unmatched. Germline assignment: CDR1 SGDLS and CDR2 YYNGEE. The CDR3: CASSPLGQGNSGNTIYF. CDR3 DNA: TGTGCCAGCAGCCCCTTGGGACAGGGTAACTCTGGAAACACCATATATTTT.

This chain links TRBV7-2 with TRBJ2-7, with TRBD2 as a possible D gene (6 bases). V lost 6 bases and J lost 6, with 18 bases in between. In germline, CDR1 is SGHTA, CDR2 FQGNSA. The CDR3 has 14 amino acids. The CDR3 coding sequence is TGTGCCAGCAGTTTCTACGGGGAGGTCACCGAGCAGTACTTC. This encodes CASSFYGEVTEQYF.

This clone was observed once. The chain employs TRBV7-9 and TRBJ2-2, with a possible D match to TRBD2 (7 bases). Deletions cut 5 bases from V and 5 bases from J, with 18 bases between. Germline V CDR1 and CDR2: SEHNR, FQNEAQ (reference sequence). This CDR3 spans 16 amino acids. The CDR3 DNA sequence: TGTGCCAGCAGCCTTGCGGGGGCGCAGGAGACCGGGGAGCTGTTTTTT. Protein product: CASSLAGAQETGELFF.

This CDR3 reads CASSQVLHNEQFF. The CDR3, as DNA: TGTGCCAGCAGCCAAGTTCTACACAATGAGCAGTTCTTC. The rearrangement joins TRBV4-2 to TRBJ2-1; D call uncertain. V was clipped by 1 base and J by 5 bases, with 6 bases between them. There are 13 residues in the CDR3. From germline, CDR1 is LGHNA and CDR2 YNFKEQ.

The chain is built from TRBV5-4 and TRBJ2-1; D may be TRBD1 (5 bases). CDR3 length equals 15 residues. V lost 3 bases, J lost 4 bases, and 14 bases lay in between. Germline-derived CDR1 and CDR2 are SGHNT and YYREEE (reference sequence). The CDR3 region is CASSYRGRGYNEQFF. CDR3 nucleotides: TGTGCCAGCAGCTATAGGGGTAGGGGTTACAATGAGCAGTTCTTC.

V usage is TRBV28 and J usage is TRBJ2-3, with 9 bases that match TRBD1. The CDR3 spans 16 residues. The germline gives CDR1 MDHEN, CDR2 SYDVKM. The junction had 8 bases not matched to a gene; V was cut back by 5 bases and J by 2 bases. The CDR3 loop is CASSLRQGGHTDTQYF. The CDR3 region has the DNA TGTGCCAGCAGTCTGAGACAGGGGGGACACACAGATACGCAGTATTTT.

The J gene is TRBJ1-1, the V gene TRBV7-2; D is possibly TRBD1 (5 bases). The CDR3 is made up of 13 amino acids. Trimming took 3 bases from V and 10 from J, leaving 15 bases between them. CDR1 SGHTA and CDR2 FQGNSA come from the germline V gene. The CDR3 DNA reads TGTGCCAGCAGCTTCGGGTCGCAGGGTCCAGCTTTCTTT. Translating it yields CASSFGSQGPAFF.

The chain combines TRBV29-1 with TRBJ2-3; a weak D match, TRBD2 (5 bases). This CDR3 comprises 13 residues. From germline, CDR1 is SQVTM and CDR2 ANQGSEA. The CDR3 here is CSASYGGTDTQYF. For the CDR3, the DNA is TGCAGTGCCTCGTACGGGGGCACAGATACGCAGTATTTT.

The chain joins TRBV10-3 to TRBJ2-4, with D possibly matching TRBD1 (5 bases). Per germline, CDR1 ENHRY and CDR2 SYGVKD. This CDR3 contains 15 residues. Trimming cost V 3 bases and J 3 bases, with 12 bases left between them. The CDR3 loop reads CAISDSGILKNIQYF. The CDR3 coding sequence is TGTGCCATCAGTGACTCAGGGATTCTCAAAAACATTCAGTACTTC.

The chain is built from TRBV28 and TRBJ1-5; no clear D. The CDR3 has 14 amino acids. Trimming cost V 6 bases and J 3 bases, with 12 bases left between them. CDR1 is MDHEN, CDR2 SYDVKM, per germline. The CDR3 nucleotides read TGTGCCAGCAGCCCGGGAGGATCCAATCAGCCCCAGCATTTT. The encoded protein is CASSPGGSNQPQHF.

The rearrangement uses TRBV11-2 and TRBJ2-5; 11 bases are a match to TRBD2. This CDR3 comprises 18 residues. The trim removed 1 base at V and 3 bases at J, leaving 10 bases unmatched. Germline-derived CDR1 and CDR2 are SGHAT and FQNNGV. The CDR3: CASSLGASGGPIKETQYF. CDR3 nucleotides: TGTGCCAGCAGCTTAGGGGCTAGCGGGGGGCCGATAAAAGAGACCCAGTACTTC.

The V and J genes are TRBV7-2 and TRBJ2-3, with 7 positions matching TRBD1. The length of the CDR3 is 16 residues. V trimming: 1 base; J trimming: 4 bases; junction bases outside the gene matches: 8. Germline V lookup: CDR1 SGHTA, CDR2 FQGNSA. CDR3 in DNA: TGTGCCAGCAGCTTAGTATCGACAGGGCCTTCAGATACGCAGTATTTT. This codes for CASSLVSTGPSDTQYF.

V gene TRBV7-2 combines with J gene TRBJ1-5; no clear D. Trimming took 1 base from V and 7 from J, leaving 8 bases between them. Germline V gene sequence: CDR1 SGHTA, CDR2 FQGNSA. This CDR3 is built from 13 residues. CDR3 loop: CASSLGGRQPQHF. Written as DNA, the CDR3 is TGTGCCAGCAGCTTAGGAGGAAGGCAGCCCCAGCATTTT.

The V and J genes are TRBV24-1 and TRBJ2-3, with D possibly TRBD2 on 6 matching bases. Trimming shortened V by 2 bases and J by 0 bases, and 11 bases separated the two germline ends. The CDR3 is made up of 16 amino acids. In germline, CDR1 is KGHDR, CDR2 SFDVKD. CDR3 bases: TGTGCCACCAGTGATTCGGACGGGACTAGCACAGATACGCAGTATTTT. Amino acid sequence: CATSDSDGTSTDTQYF.

J is TRBJ2-7 and V is TRBV7-9; a possible D gene is TRBD1 (5 bases). V was trimmed by 5 bases and J by 0 bases, leaving 11 bases between them. CDR1 is SEHNR, CDR2 FQNEAQ, per germline (reference sequence). The CDR3 is 14 residues long. This CDR3 is CASSPPQDSYEQYF. CDR3 nucleotide sequence: TGTGCCAGCAGCCCCCCACAGGACTCCTACGAGCAGTACTTC. The full variable domain, rest sourced from reference TRBV7-9 and TRBJ2-7, is DTGVSQNPRHKITKRGQNVTFRCDPISEHNRLYWYRQTLGQGPEFLTYFQNEAQLEKSRLLSDRFSAERPKGSFSTLEIQRTEQGDSAMYLCASSPPQDSYEQYFGPGTRLTVT.